This is a list of T cell receptor beta chains from one sample in a study of blood T cells in healthy people across ages. TCRdb passed the 5' RACE reads through MiXCR, listing each CDR3 protein once. There are about a million distinct CDR3 sequences in the sample; around 48% occur only once, and about an eighth lies in the top ten. The sequenced sample consisted of blood. These TCRs come from a man in his thirties or forties in good health. CDR3s include the opening cysteine and the closing phenylalanine or tryptophan. Fields, in order: J gene, clone size, D gene, V gene, CDR3 DNA, CDR3 protein. D genes are given only for firm matches. Size is omitted from some rows. Given values are once, few, many or a class for expanded clones.

>TRBJ2-7|.|.|TRBV6-5
TGTGCCAGCAGTTCCCGACCTTCGGGCGAGCAGTACTTC
CASSSRPSGEQYF
>TRBJ2-1|.|TRBD1|TRBV5-1
TGCGCCAGCAGCTTGGAAACAGGGGCAGGGTCCTACAATGAGCAGTTCTTC
CASSLETGAGSYNEQFF
>TRBJ1-5|.|.|TRBV20-1
TGCAGTGCTAGTGTTAGGGGAGTGAGGAATCAGCCCCAGCATTTT
CSASVRGVRNQPQHF
>TRBJ2-7|.|TRBD1|TRBV7-9
TGTGCCAGCAGCTCTGGACAGGGGGCTCCTGGATCCGAGCAGTACTTC
CASSSGQGAPGSEQYF
>TRBJ1-5|many|.|TRBV7-9
TGTGCCAGCAGCCCGCACCGAGCGGGTCAGCCCCAGCATTTT
CASSPHRAGQPQHF
>TRBJ1-2|.|TRBD1|TRBV29-1
TGCAGCGGTAGGGACAGCCAGGGCTACACCTTC
CSGRDSQGYTF
>TRBJ2-7|once|.|TRBV6-5
TGTGCCAGCAGTTACCGGTACTGCGAGCAGTACTTC
CASSYRYCEQYF
>TRBJ2-1|.|.|TRBV5-1
TGCGCCAGCAGCTTGGAGGGGGTCCCCTCCTACAATGAGCAGTTCTTC
CASSLEGVPSYNEQFF
>TRBJ1-2|few|.|TRBV5-5
TGTGCCAGCAGCTTTAATGATGTCCGCTTGAATGGCTACACCTTC
CASSFNDVRLNGYTF
>TRBJ1-6|.|TRBD1|TRBV28
TGTGCCAGCAGTTTATCATCCGGACAGGGGAATTCACCCCTCCACTTT
CASSLSSGQGNSPLHF
>TRBJ2-5|few|.|TRBV20-1
TGCAGTGCTAGAGGGGACGGACGGATGGAGACCCAGTACTTC
CSARGDGRMETQYF
>TRBJ2-1|.|.|TRBV7-9
TGTGCCAGCAGCCCGGCAACCGACGACAATGAGCAGTTCTTC
CASSPATDDNEQFF
>TRBJ2-1|.|TRBD1|TRBV30
TGTGCCTGGAGCCCCGGGACAGGGTTAGTCGATGAGCAGTTCTTC
CAWSPGTGLVDEQFF
>TRBJ2-2|few|TRBD2|TRBV10-3
TGTGCCATCCGAATGACTAGCGGGGTTGGTACCGGGGAGCTGTTTTTT
CAIRMTSGVGTGELFF
>TRBJ1-1|few|.|TRBV3-1
TGTGCCACCAGGGGAGGGTCGCCTGAAGCTTTCTTT
CATRGGSPEAFF
>TRBJ1-2|.|.|TRBV12-3/TRBV12-4
TGTGCCAGCAGTTTAGGGGCAGGCTACTCTGGCTACACCTTC
CASSLGAGYSGYTF
>TRBJ2-3|.|.|TRBV21-1
TGTGCCAGCAGCAAATCCTATAGCACAAATACGCAGTATTTT
CASSKSYSTNTQYF
>TRBJ1-2|few|.|TRBV24-1
TGTGCCACCAGGGACGGGGCTAACTATGGCTACACCTTC
CATRDGANYGYTF
>TRBJ2-5|few|TRBD2|TRBV7-2
TGTGCCAGCAGCTCGGCGACTAGCCCCGAGACCCAGTACTTC
CASSSATSPETQYF
>TRBJ1-5|few|.|TRBV20-1
TGCAGTGCTAGAGATGGCGGTAGCAATCAGCCCCAGCATTTT
CSARDGGSNQPQHF
>TRBJ2-3|few|.|TRBV25-1
TGTGCCAGCAGTGAACCCGGGACCCCAGGTACAGATACGCAGTATTTT
CASSEPGTPGTDTQYF
>TRBJ2-1|.|.|TRBV7-2
TGTGTCAGCAGCTCACCGGGACAACACAATGAGCAGTTCTTC
CVSSSPGQHNEQFF
>TRBJ2-5|.|TRBD1|TRBV20-1
TGCAGTGCTAGAGTGGGACAGGGGCAAGAGACCCAGTACTTC
CSARVGQGQETQYF
>TRBJ2-4|.|TRBD2|TRBV6-2/TRBV6-3
TGTGCCAGCAGTTTCCCGGGACTAGCGGGGGGGCGTGCTGAGCAGTACTTC
CASSFPGLAGGRAEQYF
>TRBJ1-2|.|.|TRBV12-3/TRBV12-4
TGTGCCAGCAGCCTCCTAACCGGGCAGGGTTTACGTCTGATCGGCTACACCTTC
CASSLLTGQGLRLIGYTF
>TRBJ2-1|.|.|TRBV5-1
TGCGCCAGCAGCTCAACAGGGTTTAATGAGCAGTTCTTC
CASSSTGFNEQFF
>TRBJ1-1|.|.|TRBV10-3
TGTGCCACCGGACACCTGAACACTGAAGCTTTCTTT
CATGHLNTEAFF
>TRBJ2-5|many|.|TRBV27
TGTGCCAGCAGTCTCCGGGACTCCGGAGAGACCCAGTACTTC
CASSLRDSGETQYF
>TRBJ2-7|few|.|TRBV21-1
TGTGCCAGCACCCAGGGCCTTTATTACGAGCAGTACTTC
CASTQGLYYEQYF
>TRBJ2-1|.|TRBD2|TRBV2
TGTGCCAGCAGGCAGACGGGGACTAGCAGAAGCTCCTACAATGAGCAGTTCTTC
CASRQTGTSRSSYNEQFF
>TRBJ1-1|.|.|TRBV29-1
TGCAGCGTTGGCCCGGCCAGGGCCACTGAAGCTTTCTTT
CSVGPARATEAFF
>TRBJ2-7|.|.|TRBV28
TGTGCCAGCAGTTTAGGCGTCAGGGACCCCTACGAGCAGTACTTC
CASSLGVRDPYEQYF
>TRBJ1-6|.|.|TRBV14
TGTGCCAGCAGCCAAGATTTACGGCAGTATAATTCACCCCTCCACTTT
CASSQDLRQYNSPLHF
>TRBJ1-6|few|TRBD1|TRBV10-3
TGTGCCATCAGGCAGGGGGGCAATTCACCCCTCCACTTT
CAIRQGGNSPLHF
>TRBJ1-2|.|.|TRBV20-1
TGCAGGAGGGACGGCTGCTATGGCTACACCTTC
CRRDGCYGYTF
>TRBJ2-1|few|.|TRBV7-2
TGTGCCAGCAGCTTATTCCCCAATGAGCAGTTCTTC
CASSLFPNEQFF
>TRBJ2-1|.|TRBD2|TRBV4-2
TGTGCCAGCAGCTCGCACACCACTAGCGGGGCCTACAATGAGCAGTTCTTC
CASSSHTTSGAYNEQFF
>TRBJ2-5|.|TRBD2|TRBV3-1
TGTGCCAGCAGCCAGGCGAGGGGACTAGCGGGGTCAACGGAGACCCAGTACTTC
CASSQARGLAGSTETQYF
>TRBJ2-5|.|.|TRBV5-1
TGCGCCAGCAGCTTGGGTATGGGGCTCCCTGGGATGGAGACCCAGTACTTC
CASSLGMGLPGMETQYF
>TRBJ1-2|few|.|TRBV20-1
TGCAGTGCTAGATTTGGGACACTGTATGGCTACACCTTC
CSARFGTLYGYTF
>TRBJ2-1|few|TRBD2|TRBV4-3
TGCGCCAGCAGCCGGCTAAAGGCGGGGGGGTACAATGAGCAGTTCTTC
CASSRLKAGGYNEQFF
>TRBJ1-3|.|TRBD1|TRBV29-1
TGCAGCGTTGAACTAGGGGCGACAGGGGAAGGAAACACCATATATTTT
CSVELGATGEGNTIYF
>TRBJ1-3|.|.|TRBV9
TGTGCCAGCAGCGCTGGGGGATCTGGAAACACCATATATTTT
CASSAGGSGNTIYF
>TRBJ1-1|.|TRBD1|TRBV25-1
TGTGCCAGCAGTGGCTTGACAGGGGATGACACTGAAGCTTTCTTT
CASSGLTGDDTEAFF
>TRBJ2-7|few|.|TRBV7-9
TGTGCCAGCAGAGCTAACAGGGATACCTACGAGCAGTACTTC
CASRANRDTYEQYF
>TRBJ2-1|few|TRBD2|TRBV4-1
TGCGCCAGCAGCCAAGATCTAGCGGGGGCCCACAATGAGCAGTTCTTC
CASSQDLAGAHNEQFF
>TRBJ1-5|once|.|TRBV3-1
TGTGCCAGCAGCCTCCCGGGACATCAGCCCCAGCATTTT
CASSLPGHQPQHF